What follows describes a single T cell receptor beta chain. Its antigen is still unknown. No much larger clone is present one base from it, and per-base qualities are unavailable. The data originate from a study of CD8+ T cells in alopecia areata (dated 2018 in TCRdb). For the wider study: Treated patients were enrolled in an open-label pilot trial of oral tofacitinib, 5 to 10 mg twice daily, for moderate-to-severe alopecia areata. Clonality in the scalp was compared among normal scalp (n=4), patchy alopecia areata scalp (n=8), and alopecia totalis/universalis scalp (n=8). On the human side, TCRbeta sequencing was run on scalp tissue and on sorted CD4+ and CD8+ peripheral blood T cells from healthy controls and from alopecia areata patients with either patchy or totalis/universalis disease. In both human patients and the C3H/HeJ mouse model, the study applied high-throughput TCRbeta sequencing to look at T cell clonal expansion in alopecia areata. The SALT score, which quantifies the percentage of affected scalp surface area, was used to measure disease severity in treated patients. Tofacitinib was administered for 6 to 18 months, and 6 months of follow-up off drug were then conducted to assess delayed response and recurrence. Patients on tofacitinib were biopsied at baseline and after 4 and 24 weeks of treatment, and several of the patients also had a later scalp biopsy. immunoSEQ multiplex PCR using 35 Vbeta forward primers and 13 Jbeta reverse primers was used to amplify TCRbeta CDR3 regions. RNA came from the PAXgene miRNA kit for fixed scalp, the miRNeasy kit for PBMCs, and the RNeasy kit for mouse skin. Findings and caveats that apply to the study as a whole: The treated cohort was small, with a single nonresponder, so links between baseline CD8+ expansion and response need larger studies. Unlike mouse skin, where gammadelta T cells dominate, normal human skin contains resident alphabeta T cells that get sequenced too, which complicates analysis of the scalp TCR repertoire. Scalp clonality and the number of expanded CD8+ clones among the top 100 scalp clones were significantly decreased by tofacitinib. Compared with normal scalp, lesional scalp had higher clonality and more expanded CD8+ clones, particularly in alopecia totalis/universalis, a pattern that suggests antigenic drive. TCR sequences shared between patients were less clear than in mice, possibly partly because of HLA diversity in the patient population. Many expanded lesional clones persisted in scalp and blood during tofacitinib treatment, which may partly explain relapse after stopping treatment.

The library was built by means of the immunoSEQ multiplex PCR assay. RNA was extracted from all samples and reverse transcribed into cDNA, which served as template for TCR sequencing. SuperScript III was used to make first-strand cDNA, primed with a 2:1 mix of oligo-dT and random hexamers. A synthetic immune receptor repertoire was used to gauge amplification bias, and whatever bias remained was removed computationally. As for the original processing: Raw reads were preprocessed to remove errors, and CDR3 was defined by IMGT conventions from the conserved cysteine to phenylalanine. To get clonality, Shannon entropy was normalized by log2 of the number of productive unique TCRs and the result was subtracted from 1. Whether scalp clones were CD4 or CD8 was inferred by matching scalp TCRbeta sequences against CD4 and CD8 repertoires sorted from blood. What TCRdb holds here is the immuneACCESS table cut down to in-frame rearrangements. Part of the clones is not present; checked against another copy, under half of the missing clones reflect an unresolved V gene, and the others are unexplained. V and J calls and clone size are as listed in that table; D and trimming were resolved from the DNA. In this sample the table shows approximately 130,000 clones, over 60% of which occur a single time. The ten largest clones take up around 5.7% of the sample.

The germline V gene yields SQVTM for CDR1 and ANQGSEA for CDR2. Trimming removed 3 bases from V and 1 base from J, leaving 10 bases between the germline ends. The CDR3 numbers 13 residues from cysteine through phenylalanine. Only the CDR3 DNA is retained, 39 bases long and in frame from the first base. The sample's time point, from its label and the paper: less than five weeks on oral tofacitinib. The sample's treatment or condition, from its label and the paper: oral pan-JAK inhibitor, 5-10 mg twice daily. Lesional scalp punch biopsies and peripheral blood were obtained from alopecia areata patients. PBMCs were isolated by density centrifugation and stained for CD3, CD4 and CD8, after which CD4+ and CD8+ T cells were sorted on a FACSAria.

This sample comprised CD4+ T cells sorted from blood, obtained at week 4, from a patient treated with tofacitinib. The origin of this receptor is a human donor with alopecia areata. The rearrangement combines TRBV29-1 with TRBJ2-7, with TRBD2 perhaps the D gene, on 5 matching bases. The nucleotides are TGCAGCGTTGATGGTCCGGGATCCTACGAGCAGTACTTC. It codes for CSVDGPGSYEQYF.